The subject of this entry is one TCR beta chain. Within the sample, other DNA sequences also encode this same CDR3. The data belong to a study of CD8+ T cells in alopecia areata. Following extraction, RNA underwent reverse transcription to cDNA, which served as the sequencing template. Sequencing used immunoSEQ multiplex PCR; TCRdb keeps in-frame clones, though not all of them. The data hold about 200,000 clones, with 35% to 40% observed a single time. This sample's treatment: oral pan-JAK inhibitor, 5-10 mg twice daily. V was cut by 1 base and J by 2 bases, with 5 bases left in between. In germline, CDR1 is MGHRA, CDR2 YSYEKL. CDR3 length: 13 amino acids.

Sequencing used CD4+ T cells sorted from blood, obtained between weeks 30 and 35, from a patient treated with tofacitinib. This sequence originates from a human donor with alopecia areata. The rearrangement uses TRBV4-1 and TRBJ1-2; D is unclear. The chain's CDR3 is CASSQVGNYGYTF. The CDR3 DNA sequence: TGCGCCAGCAGCCAAGTTGGGAACTATGGCTACACCTTC.